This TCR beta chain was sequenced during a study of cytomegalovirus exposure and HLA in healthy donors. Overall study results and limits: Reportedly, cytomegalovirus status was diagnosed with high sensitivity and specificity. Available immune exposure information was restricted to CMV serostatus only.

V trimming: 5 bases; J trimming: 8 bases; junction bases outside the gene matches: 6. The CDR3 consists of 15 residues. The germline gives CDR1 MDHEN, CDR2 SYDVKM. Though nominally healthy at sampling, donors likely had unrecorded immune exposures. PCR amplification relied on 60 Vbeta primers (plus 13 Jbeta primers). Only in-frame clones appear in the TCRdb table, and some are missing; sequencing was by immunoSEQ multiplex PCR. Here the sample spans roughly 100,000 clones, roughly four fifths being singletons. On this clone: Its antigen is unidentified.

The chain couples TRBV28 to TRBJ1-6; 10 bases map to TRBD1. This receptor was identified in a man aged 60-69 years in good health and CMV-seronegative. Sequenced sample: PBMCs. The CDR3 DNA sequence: TGTGCCAGCAGTCCGACAGGGGGCGGTTATTCACCCCTCCACTTT. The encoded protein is CASSPTGGGYSPLHF.